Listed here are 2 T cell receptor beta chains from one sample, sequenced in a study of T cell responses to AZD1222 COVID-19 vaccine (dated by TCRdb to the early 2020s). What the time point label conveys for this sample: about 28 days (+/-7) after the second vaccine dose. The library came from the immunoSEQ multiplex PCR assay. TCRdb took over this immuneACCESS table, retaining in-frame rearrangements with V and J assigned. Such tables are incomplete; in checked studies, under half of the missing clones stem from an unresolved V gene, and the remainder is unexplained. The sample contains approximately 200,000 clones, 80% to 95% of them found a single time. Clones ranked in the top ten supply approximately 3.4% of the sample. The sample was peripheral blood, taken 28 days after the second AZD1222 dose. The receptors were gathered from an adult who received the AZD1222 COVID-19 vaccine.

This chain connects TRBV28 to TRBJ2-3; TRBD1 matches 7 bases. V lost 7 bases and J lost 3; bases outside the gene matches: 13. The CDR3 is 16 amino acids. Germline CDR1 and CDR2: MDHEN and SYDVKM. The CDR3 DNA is TGTGCCAGCATCCCCTTGAAGGGGGCTCGGACAGATACGCAGTATTTT. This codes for CASIPLKGARTDTQYF.

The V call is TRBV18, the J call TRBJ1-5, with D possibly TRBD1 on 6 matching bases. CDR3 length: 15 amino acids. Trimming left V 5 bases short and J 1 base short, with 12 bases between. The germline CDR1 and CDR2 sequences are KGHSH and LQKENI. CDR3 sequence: CASSAKGQSNQPQHF. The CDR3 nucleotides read TGTGCCAGCTCAGCAAAAGGACAGAGCAATCAGCCCCAGCATTTT. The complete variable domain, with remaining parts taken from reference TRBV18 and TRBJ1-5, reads NAGVMQNPRHLVRRRGQEARLRCSPMKGHSHVYWYRQLPEEGLKFMVYLQKENIIDESGMPKERFSAEFPKEGPSILRIQQVVRGDSAAYFCASSAKGQSNQPQHFGDGTRLSIL.